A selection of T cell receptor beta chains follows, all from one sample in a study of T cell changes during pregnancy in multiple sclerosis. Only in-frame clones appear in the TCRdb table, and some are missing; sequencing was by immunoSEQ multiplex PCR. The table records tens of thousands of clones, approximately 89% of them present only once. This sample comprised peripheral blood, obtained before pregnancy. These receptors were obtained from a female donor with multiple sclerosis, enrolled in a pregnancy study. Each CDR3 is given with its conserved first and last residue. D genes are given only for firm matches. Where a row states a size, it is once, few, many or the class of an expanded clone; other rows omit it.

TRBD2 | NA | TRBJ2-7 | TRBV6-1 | TGTGCCAGCAGTGCTACTAGCGGGAGTACCTACGAGCAGTACTTC | CASSATSGSTYEQYF
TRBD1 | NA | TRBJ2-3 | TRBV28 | TGTGCCAGCAGGACAGGGGGGTTCGCTTGGACAGATACGCAGTATTTT | CASRTGGFAWTDTQYF
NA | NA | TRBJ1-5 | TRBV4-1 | TGCGCCAGCAGCCAAGGAAAGGCAGGGATATTCAATCAGCCCCAGCATTTT | CASSQGKAGIFNQPQHF
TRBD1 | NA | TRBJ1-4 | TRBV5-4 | TGTGCCAGCAGCCCCCGGACAGGGAATAATGAAAAACTGTTTTTT | CASSPRTGNNEKLFF
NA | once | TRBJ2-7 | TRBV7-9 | TGTGCCAGTAAAATTGGACAAGCATACGAGCAGTACTTC | CASKIGQAYEQYF
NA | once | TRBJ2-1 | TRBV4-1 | TGCGCCAGCAGCCAACCCCCTATCATAGGATTGGTGGGAGGGGGCAATGAGCAGTTCTTC | CASSQPPIIGLVGGGNEQFF
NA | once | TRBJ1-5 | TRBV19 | TGTGCCAGCTGCGTCCAGGGAGGAATTTGGAGCAATCAGCCCCAGCATTTT | CASCVQGGIWSNQPQHF
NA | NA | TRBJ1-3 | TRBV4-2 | TGTGCCAGCAGCCAAGCAGAGACACCCGGAAACACCATATATTTT | CASSQAETPGNTIYF
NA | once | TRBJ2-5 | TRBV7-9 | TGTGCCAGCAGCTTATCAAGGAGGGAAGGCGAGACCCAGTACTTC | CASSLSRREGETQYF
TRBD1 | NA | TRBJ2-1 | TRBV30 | TGTGCCTGGAGTAGGGGGACAGCGTCCTACAATGAGCAGTTCTTC | CAWSRGTASYNEQFF
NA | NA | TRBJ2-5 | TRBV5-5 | TGTGCCAGCAGCTTGTCCGCCCAGCAAGAGACCCAGTACTTC | CASSLSAQQETQYF
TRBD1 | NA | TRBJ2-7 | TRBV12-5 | TGTGCTAGTGGTTTGGTTTTAGGACAGGGAAACGAGCAGTACTTC | CASGLVLGQGNEQYF
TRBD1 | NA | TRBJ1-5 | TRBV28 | TGTGCCAGCAGTTTAAACATTGAGGGGACAGTCCACCCCGATCAGCCCCAGCATTTT | CASSLNIEGTVHPDQPQHF
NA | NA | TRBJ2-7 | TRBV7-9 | TGTGCCAGCAGCTTAGTCAGCGGTAGGGTCGGGGAGCAGTACTTC | CASSLVSGRVGEQYF
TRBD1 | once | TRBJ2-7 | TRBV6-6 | TGTGCCAGCAGTGCATACCGGGACAGGGAGAGGGAGCAGTACTTC | CASSAYRDREREQYF
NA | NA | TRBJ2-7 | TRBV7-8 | TGTGCCAGCACCCTCCGGAGGGAGTCCTACGAGCAGTACTTC | CASTLRRESYEQYF
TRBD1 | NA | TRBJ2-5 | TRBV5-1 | TGCGCCAGCAGCTTGGCGGGACAGAGAGGGCAAAAGACCCAGTACTTC | CASSLAGQRGQKTQYF
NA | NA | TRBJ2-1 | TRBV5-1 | TGCGCCAGCAGCTATATGTACAGCAATGAGCAGTTCTTC | CASSYMYSNEQFF
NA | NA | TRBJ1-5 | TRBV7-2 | TGTGCCAGCAGCTTAGTGGTAACAGGAACGGGTCAGCCCCAGCATTTT | CASSLVVTGTGQPQHF